The source of this TCR beta chain is a study of identical twins. Study-level results: Abundant cord blood beta clonotypes carried fewer insertions; memory repertoires showed none.

The CDR3 length is 13 residues. V lost 0 bases, J lost 5 bases, and 5 bases lay in between. Germline V gene sequence: CDR1 LGHDT, CDR2 YNNKEL (reference sequence). About this clonotype itself: Antigen specificity is unknown.

MiXCR was run by TCRdb on the 5' RACE reads, yielding one entry per CDR3 protein. The table lists 300,000 to 350,000 distinct CDR3 sequences, around an eighth of them singletons. The same sample was also studied in work on yellow fever vaccine responses in identical twins.

The TCR originated in a woman aged 18-35 years in good health. Specimen: CD8+ T cells sorted from blood. The rearrangement links TRBV3-1 to TRBJ2-4; D gene uncertain. The CDR3 protein is CASSQELENIQYF. As DNA, the CDR3 is TGTGCCAGCAGCCAAGAACTTGAAAACATTCAGTACTTC.